This T cell receptor (beta chain) was documented in a study of CD8+ T cells in alopecia areata. Study information: A 6-month off-drug phase came after tofacitinib, which had lasted 6 to 18 months.

After isolation, RNA underwent reverse transcription to generate cDNA as the sequencing template. The method was immunoSEQ multiplex PCR; TCRdb's version includes in-frame clones alone and lacks a portion of them. Among approximately 89,000 clones listed, 40% to 45% were seen once. From germline, CDR1 is GTSNPN and CDR2 SVGIG (reference sequence). Trimming pared 6 bases from V and 3 bases from J, leaving 15 bases between. The CDR3 has 14 amino acids. The V and J genes are TRBV30 and TRBJ1-5; D may be TRBD1 (6 bases). This clonotype was sampled from a human donor with alopecia areata. The specimen was CD4+ T cells sorted from blood. The CDR3 spells CACALGGANQPQHF. In nucleotides, the CDR3 is TGTGCCTGCGCCCTAGGGGGGGCCAATCAGCCCCAGCATTTT.